A selection of T cell receptor beta chains follows, all from one sample in a study of blood T cell repertoires in COVID-19. Data came from immunoSEQ multiplex PCR; TCRdb stores just in-frame clones and leaves some out. This table holds approximately 230,000 clones, about 91% found once. The source material was peripheral blood. The receptors were sampled from a woman in her 30s with COVID-19, enrolled during active disease. Each CDR3 is given with its conserved first and last residue. A D gene is named only where the DNA matches it firmly. Expanded clones are given a class, and other clones once, few, many or no size at all.

J gene	D gene	clone size	V gene	CDR3 DNA	CDR3 protein
TRBJ1-2	TRBD1	-	TRBV27	TGTGCCAGCAGTGTAGCCCTGGGACAGGGGAGCTATGGCTACACCTTC	CASSVALGQGSYGYTF
TRBJ2-3	TRBD2	many	TRBV6-4	TGTGCCAGCAGTGTAGGCGGGAGGCCAGATACGCAGTATTTT	CASSVGGRPDTQYF
TRBJ2-1	TRBD1	-	TRBV28	TGTGCCAGCAGTCGCGCCGGGACAGTCTCCTACAATGAGCAGTTCTTC	CASSRAGTVSYNEQFF
TRBJ1-1	TRBD1	-	TRBV15	TGTGCCACCAGCAGAGATCAGGGGGCATTAGGGGCGAACACTGAAGCTTTCTTT	CATSRDQGALGANTEAFF
TRBJ1-4	-	-	TRBV11-2	TGTGCCAGCAGCTTAAATGCAGGGAGGTGGGAAAAACTGTTTTTT	CASSLNAGRWEKLFF
TRBJ2-5	TRBD1	-	TRBV7-9	TGTGCCAGCAGCTCCCGGACAGGGAACCAAGAGACCCAGTACTTC	CASSSRTGNQETQYF
TRBJ2-7	TRBD1	-	TRBV4-1	TGCGCCAGCAGTCAGGACAGGGGGCAGTGGTACGAGCAGTACTTC	CASSQDRGQWYEQYF
TRBJ2-6	TRBD1	-	TRBV19	TGTGCCAGTAGTATTTATTTAAACAGGGGACCTGGGGCCAACGTCCTGACTTTC	CASSIYLNRGPGANVLTF
TRBJ2-3	TRBD2	-	TRBV2	TGTGCCAGCAGCGAACTGACTAGCGGGGTAAGGGCGGATACGCAGTATTTT	CASSELTSGVRADTQYF
TRBJ2-7	TRBD1	-	TRBV23-1	TGCGCCAGCAGTCAAGGCGACAGGGCTTCTCCTTACGAGCAGTACTTC	CASSQGDRASPYEQYF
TRBJ2-3	-	once	TRBV6-6	TGTGCCAGCAGTCTCCTAACAGGGAAATTAACAGATACGCAGTATTTT	CASSLLTGKLTDTQYF
TRBJ2-3	-	-	TRBV7-2	TGTGCCAGCAGCTTTCGGGTTAACACAGATACGCAGTATTTT	CASSFRVNTDTQYF
TRBJ2-7	-	-	TRBV2	TGTGCCAGTGGTCGGGAGCAGTACTTC	CASGREQYF
TRBJ2-1	TRBD2	-	TRBV9	TGTGCCAGCAGCCAGACTAGCGGCTACAGCAATGAGCAGTTCTTC	CASSQTSGYSNEQFF
TRBJ1-4	-	-	TRBV4-3	TGCGCCAGCAGCCAAGATCTCGGAGACGGAAACGAAAAACTGTTTTTT	CASSQDLGDGNEKLFF
TRBJ2-3	-	-	TRBV5-8	TGTGCCGGGGGGGGGCAGGCAGATACGCAGTATTTT	CAGGGQADTQYF
TRBJ1-5	-	-	TRBV7-2	TGTGCCAGCAGCCCCGCGGGGTTTTCCGATCAGCCCCAGCATTTT	CASSPAGFSDQPQHF
TRBJ2-3	TRBD1	-	TRBV5-5	TGTGCCAGCAGCTTCGACCGGGACAGCCGTTTT	CASSFDRDSRF
TRBJ1-1	TRBD1	few	TRBV6-5	TGTGCCAGCAGGACGGGACAGGGGGCCACTGAAGCTTTCTTT	CASRTGQGATEAFF
TRBJ2-7	-	-	TRBV7-9	TGTGCCAGCACCAAAGGGGGACACAACTACGAGCAGTACTTC	CASTKGGHNYEQYF
TRBJ2-5	-	-	TRBV2	TGTGCCAGCACCCTCTCGGGGGTCAGTGGGTTGGAGACCCAGTACTTC	CASTLSGVSGLETQYF
TRBJ1-5	-	-	TRBV3-1/TRBV3-2	TGTGCCAGCAGCCAACTCGCCAGAATCTTGGGCAATCAGCCCCAGCATTTT	CASSQLARILGNQPQHF
TRBJ1-2	TRBD1	once	TRBV7-9	TGTGCCAGCAGCTTAGTACAGGGGAATGGCTACACCTTC	CASSLVQGNGYTF
TRBJ2-1	-	-	TRBV5-1	TGCGCCAGCAGCTTGGGGGGCTCAAGCAACAATGAGCAGTTCTTC	CASSLGGSSNNEQFF
TRBJ1-1	-	once	TRBV5-1	TGCGCCAGCAGCTTCGGGGGGGACACTGAAGCTTTCTTT	CASSFGGDTEAFF
TRBJ2-3	TRBD2	-	TRBV4-2	TGTGCCAGCAGCCAATCGGGGGGGGGAGGAACTAGCACAGATACGCAGTATTTT	CASSQSGGGGTSTDTQYF
TRBJ1-5	TRBD1	-	TRBV6-5	TGTGCCAGCAGTTTTACAGGGGGACAGCCCCAGCATTTT	CASSFTGGQPQHF
TRBJ2-7	TRBD2	-	TRBV10-3	TGTGCCATCAGTGAAACGAGCGGGGGGGCCTCTGACGAGCAGTACTTC	CAISETSGGASDEQYF
TRBJ1-1	-	-	TRBV13	TGTGCCAGCAGCCCTCAACACCTTACTGAAGCTTTCTTT	CASSPQHLTEAFF
TRBJ1-2	TRBD1	-	TRBV6-2/TRBV6-3	TGTGCCAGCAGCCCGGGACAGGCGGCTGGCTACACCTTC	CASSPGQAAGYTF
TRBJ1-5	-	-	TRBV12-3/TRBV12-4	TGTGCCATCCACGACAGCCCCAATCAGCCCCAGCATTTT	CAIHDSPNQPQHF
TRBJ1-1	-	few	TRBV10-1	TGCGCCAGCAGTGAGTTAGTCGATGGCACTGAAGCTTTCTTT	CASSELVDGTEAFF
TRBJ1-4	-	-	TRBV7-2	TGTGCCAGCAGCCAGAGGGCTAGTAATGAAAAACTGTTTTTT	CASSQRASNEKLFF
TRBJ2-7	-	-	TRBV5-1	TGCGCCAGCACCCCCCCTGCGGCTCTTCTCTACGAGCAGTACTTC	CASTPPAALLYEQYF
TRBJ1-4	TRBD1	-	TRBV7-6	TGTGCCAGCAGCAATTATCCTCGGGGGCAGGGGGCAGGGGAAAAACTGTTTTTT	CASSNYPRGQGAGEKLFF
TRBJ2-3	TRBD1	few	TRBV10-3	TGTGCCATCAGTGAACTTGACAGGGAAGATACGCAGTATTTT	CAISELDREDTQYF
TRBJ2-2	-	once	TRBV5-5	TGTGCCAGCAGCCCACACAACACCGGGGAGCTGTTTTTT	CASSPHNTGELFF
TRBJ2-3	TRBD2	-	TRBV6-5	TGTGCCAGCTCATACCGGGGGGACGGAGATACGCAGTATTTT	CASSYRGDGDTQYF
TRBJ1-1	-	-	TRBV10-3	TGTGCCATCACTGACGGGGGGCACGCTTTCTTT	CAITDGGHAFF
TRBJ2-3	-	-	TRBV5-6	TGTGCCAGCAGCTTGGGGGCGTCCACAGATACGCAGTATTTT	CASSLGASTDTQYF
TRBJ2-6	TRBD1	-	TRBV27	TGTGCCAGCAGTTCCAAAGGGACAGGGGTATACTCTGGGGCCAACGTCCTGACTTTC	CASSSKGTGVYSGANVLTF
TRBJ2-7	-	-	TRBV28	TGTGCCAGCAGTTTTGCGGGGAAACCCTACGAGCAGTACTTC	CASSFAGKPYEQYF
TRBJ2-1	-	-	TRBV6-5	TGTGCCAGCCGGACGGGAGATAGTAATGAGCAGTTCTTC	CASRTGDSNEQFF
TRBJ1-6	-	few	TRBV5-8	TGTGCCAGCAGCTTGATTAGTGCACCCCTCCACTTT	CASSLISAPLHF
TRBJ2-5	-	-	TRBV9	TGTGCCAGCAGCCCCCCCGAGGAGACCCAGTACTTC	CASSPPEETQYF
TRBJ1-2	TRBD1	-	TRBV5-1	TGCGCCAGCAGCCCCCAGACAGGGTTGGCCATGAACTATGGCTACACCTTC	CASSPQTGLAMNYGYTF
TRBJ1-6	-	-	TRBV2	TGTGCCAGCAGTGCGGGTAGCTCCTATAATTCACCCCTCCACTTT	CASSAGSSYNSPLHF
TRBJ2-1	-	-	TRBV6-2/TRBV6-3	TGTGCCAGCAGTGGAGGCGGAGAGGGATACAATGAGCAGTTCTTC	CASSGGGEGYNEQFF
TRBJ1-1	-	-	TRBV7-9	TGTGCCAGCAGCTTCCCCCCGGGAGCTTTCTTT	CASSFPPGAFF
TRBJ2-1	-	-	TRBV5-1	TGCGCCAGCAGCCACGTCGAAGGGGGTGAGCAGTTCTTC	CASSHVEGGEQFF
TRBJ2-7	-	-	TRBV11-1	TGTGCCAGCAGCTTAGGAAGTGGACTTCCTCTCTACGAGCAGTACTTC	CASSLGSGLPLYEQYF
TRBJ2-3	-	-	TRBV18	TGTGCCAGCTCATCAACATGGGAGGATACGCAGTATTTT	CASSSTWEDTQYF
TRBJ2-1	TRBD1	few	TRBV28	TGTGCCAGCAGCGAGGCCGGGACAGCTTACAATGAGCAGTTCTTC	CASSEAGTAYNEQFF
TRBJ2-5	TRBD2	-	TRBV7-8	TGTGCCAGCAGCCCAAGAGTTCGGGGGGGCAGGGAGACCCAGTACTTC	CASSPRVRGGRETQYF
TRBJ2-7	-	-	TRBV6-1	TGTGCCAGCAGTGACAGGGGGGACTCCTACGAGCAGTACTTC	CASSDRGDSYEQYF